This section outlines one T cell receptor (beta chain) sequence together with its context. Its specificity is not known. There are 14 residues in the CDR3. The ends lost 0 bases at V and 14 bases at J; junction bases unmatched: 6. Germline CDR1 is KGHSH and CDR2 is LQKENI. The entry originates in a study of cytomegalovirus exposure and HLA in healthy donors. Study-level findings and limits: Apparent HLA restriction characterized most CMV-associated TCR beta chains in a later analysis. TCR beta chains numbering some 150 were designated cytomegalovirus-associated. Further analysis was carried out later, and it showed several of the most significant clusters appearing linked to common viral pathogens.

PCR employed 60 Vbeta and 13 Jbeta primers. The protocol was immunoSEQ multiplex PCR, while the TCRdb copy is restricted to in-frame clones and leaves out a portion. The sample's table shows some 55,000 clones. Sequenced sample: PBMCs. The clonotype comes from a woman aged 40 to 55 in good health and CMV-seronegative. The rearrangement links TRBV18 to TRBJ1-6; 8 bases fit TRBD1. DNA of the CDR3: TGTGCCAGCTCACCACCCCGCGGACAGGGCACCCTCCACTTT. Its protein product is CASSPPRGQGTLHF. Full variable domain (outside the CDR3, taken from reference TRBV18 and TRBJ1-6): NAGVMQNPRHLVRRRGQEARLRCSPMKGHSHVYWYRQLPEEGLKFMVYLQKENIIDESGMPKERFSAEFPKEGPSILRIQQVVRGDSAAYFCASSPPRGQGTLHFGNGTRLTVT.